The rows below give T cell receptor beta chains drawn from one sample of a study of cytomegalovirus exposure and HLA in healthy donors. The data were produced by immunoSEQ multiplex PCR, yet TCRdb's version contains in-frame clones alone and is incomplete. The repertoire includes about 87,000 clones, just under 80% of them detected once, and 3% to 4% sits in the top ten. The sequenced sample consisted of PBMCs. These receptors were collected from a woman aged 40 to 55 in good health and CMV-seronegative. The CDR3 runs from the conserved cysteine through the conserved F or W. A D gene is named only where the DNA matches it firmly. Size values are once, few and many counts, or a class for expanded clones, and some rows have none.

>.|13|TRBJ1-5|TRBV25-1|.
CASSDTRGSPQHF
TGTGCCAGCAGTGACACCCGGGGATCGCCCCAGCATTTT
>.|14|TRBJ1-2|TRBV27|.
CASSLSGSRYGYTF
TGTGCCAGCAGTTTATCAGGGAGCCGATATGGCTACACCTTC
>TRBD1|14|TRBJ1-5|TRBV18|.
CASSRQGSDQPQHF
TGTGCCAGCTCTAGACAGGGGTCGGATCAGCCCCAGCATTTT
>.|11|TRBJ2-7|TRBV2|.
CASSTAYEQYF
TGTGCCAGCAGTACAGCTTACGAGCAGTACTTC
>TRBD1|14|TRBJ1-2|TRBV19|.
CASSIGTANYGYTF
TGTGCCAGTAGTATCGGGACAGCCAACTATGGCTACACCTTC
>.|11|TRBJ2-1|TRBV14|.
CASSRAGEQFF
TGTGCCAGCAGCCGGGCGGGTGAGCAGTTCTTC
>TRBD1|12|TRBJ2-7|TRBV10-3|.
CAISVGQGKQYF
TGTGCCATCAGCGTTGGACAGGGGAAGCAGTACTTC
>TRBD1|12|TRBJ2-7|TRBV6-4|.
CASKVGQREQYF
TGTGCCAGCAAGGTGGGACAGCGCGAGCAGTACTTC
>TRBD1|14|TRBJ1-4|TRBV7-9|.
CASSQDRGGEKLFF
TGTGCCAGCAGCCAGGACAGGGGAGGTGAAAAACTGTTTTTT
>TRBD1|18|TRBJ2-6|TRBV4-2|.
CASSQGQGAVTGANVLTF
TGTGCCAGCAGCCAAGGACAGGGGGCGGTAACTGGGGCCAACGTCCTGACTTTC
>TRBD1|15|TRBJ1-6|TRBV6-6|.
CASTYQDRGNSPLHF
TGTGCCAGCACCTACCAGGACAGGGGTAATTCACCCCTCCACTTT
>.|15|TRBJ2-1|TRBV4-1|.
CASSRQALGYNEQFF
TGCGCCAGCAGCAGACAAGCCTTAGGCTACAATGAGCAGTTCTTC
>.|17|TRBJ2-6|TRBV5-4|.
CASSLNVGAPGANVLTF
TGTGCCAGCAGCTTGAATGTGGGGGCCCCTGGGGCCAACGTCCTGACTTTC
>TRBD1|14|TRBJ1-1|TRBV5-6|few
CASKRGTANTEAFF
TGTGCCAGCAAAAGAGGGACAGCGAACACTGAAGCTTTCTTT
>.|13|TRBJ2-5|TRBV29-1|few
CSVKGTAGVTQYF
TGCAGCGTTAAAGGGACCGCCGGGGTGACCCAGTACTTC
>.|14|TRBJ2-7|TRBV10-3|.
CAINSGRGSYEQYF
TGTGCCATCAATAGCGGCAGAGGATCCTACGAGCAGTACTTC
>TRBD1|17|TRBJ2-4|TRBV5-4|few
CASSTMQDRDRGSIQYF
TGTGCCAGCAGCACGATGCAGGACAGGGATAGGGGAAGCATTCAGTACTTC
>TRBD2|16|TRBJ2-1|TRBV7-2|few
CASSLWTSGAYNEQFF
TGTGCCAGCAGCTTATGGACTAGCGGGGCATACAATGAGCAGTTCTTC
>.|16|TRBJ2-1|TRBV7-9|.
CASSLSAGLDYNEQFF
TGTGCCAGCAGCTTATCCGCGGGGTTGGATTACAATGAGCAGTTCTTC
>.|15|TRBJ2-7|TRBV6-1|.
CASSVKEGPTYEQYF
TGTGCCAGCTCCGTTAAGGAGGGACCCACTTACGAGCAGTACTTC
>TRBD2|15|TRBJ2-1|TRBV6-4|medium-sized
CASSDSSGGANEQFF
TGTGCCAGCAGTGACTCTAGCGGGGGGGCCAATGAGCAGTTCTTC
>.|14|TRBJ2-5|TRBV7-9|.
CASNPRTDQETQYF
TGTGCCAGCAATCCGAGGACAGACCAAGAGACCCAGTACTTC
>TRBD1|20|TRBJ1-5|TRBV15|.
CATSSRNRWTGRSSNQPQNF
TGTGCCACCAGCTCCAGAAACCGCTGGACAGGGAGGTCGAGCAATCAGCCCCAGAATTTT
>.|14|TRBJ1-3|TRBV5-1|.
CASSSGQPGNTIYF
TGCGCCAGCAGCAGCGGACAGCCAGGAAACACCATATATTTT
>TRBD1|14|TRBJ2-7|TRBV14|.
CASSQAGGGNEQYF
TGTGCCAGCAGCCAAGCAGGGGGTGGAAACGAGCAGTACTTC
>TRBD1|14|TRBJ2-7|TRBV15|.
CATSRPGQGYEQYF
TGTGCCACCAGCAGACCGGGACAGGGTTACGAGCAGTACTTC
>.|16|TRBJ2-6|TRBV4-3|few
CASSQDAGSGANVLTF
TGCGCCAGCAGCCAAGACGCGGGCTCTGGGGCCAACGTCCTGACTTTC
>TRBD1|15|TRBJ1-4|TRBV28|.
CASSPPGTGNEKLFF
TGTGCCAGCAGTCCCCCCGGGACAGGGAATGAAAAACTGTTTTTT
>TRBD2|15|TRBJ2-1|TRBV2|.
CASRPFKGLDTVQFF
TGTGCCAGCAGACCGTTTAAGGGACTAGACACTGTGCAGTTCTTC
>TRBD1|15|TRBJ1-4|TRBV18|.
CASSPPTGANEKLFF
TGTGCCAGCTCACCACCGACAGGGGCTAATGAAAAACTGTTTTTT
>.|15|TRBJ1-5|TRBV10-3|once
CAIREGTRGNQPQHF
TGTGCCATCCGGGAGGGGACACGGGGAAATCAGCCCCAGCATTTT
>TRBD2|19|TRBJ2-1|TRBV19|.
CASSLLAHTLAGDYNEQFF
TGTGCCAGTAGCCTCCTGGCCCATACCTTAGCGGGTGACTACAATGAGCAGTTCTTC
>.|14|TRBJ1-5|TRBV6-6|few
CAHRGGWGNQPQHF
TGTGCCCATAGGGGGGGCTGGGGCAATCAGCCCCAGCATTTT
>.|15|TRBJ1-5|TRBV6-1|.
CASALGGYGNQPQHF
TGTGCCAGCGCACTTGGAGGGTACGGCAATCAGCCCCAGCATTTT
>TRBD1|15|TRBJ1-5|TRBV2|.
CASSEGQGTNQPQHF
TGTGCCAGCAGTGAGGGACAGGGGACCAATCAGCCCCAGCATTTT
>.|15|TRBJ1-6|TRBV5-4|.
CASSWSPNGNSPLHF
TGTGCCAGCAGCTGGAGCCCAAATGGGAATTCACCCCTCCACTTT
>.|14|TRBJ2-1|TRBV12-5|.
CASGSRDSYNEQFF
TGTGCTAGTGGTTCGCGGGACAGCTACAATGAGCAGTTCTTC
>TRBD2|15|TRBJ2-3|TRBV19|.
CASSTSAGVADTQYF
TGTGCCAGTAGTACGTCTGCGGGGGTGGCAGATACGCAGTATTTT
>TRBD2|15|TRBJ2-1|TRBV12-5|.
CASGPLAGGWDEQFF
TGTGCTAGTGGCCCACTAGCGGGGGGCTGGGATGAGCAGTTCTTC
>.|14|TRBJ1-5|TRBV15|.
CATGRSGPNQPQHF
TGTGCCACCGGTAGGAGCGGTCCCAATCAGCCCCAGCATTTT
>TRBD2|17|TRBJ2-1|TRBV4-1|.
CASSQALLAGGPHEQFF
TGCGCCAGCAGCCAGGCGTTACTAGCGGGGGGGCCCCATGAGCAGTTCTTC